Included here is one T cell receptor beta chain sequence, with context. The sample comes from a study of cytotoxic CD8 clonotypes in ibrutinib-treated CLL. For the study at large: Treatment had run for a median approximately eleven months, range 6 to 36, when response samples were taken.

The assay was immunoSEQ multiplex PCR, and TCRdb's table has in-frame clones only and misses some. The table lists approximately 140,000 clones, approximately 90% of them singletons. CDR3 length equals 15 residues. V dropped 4 bases and J dropped 3 bases, with 13 bases sitting between them. In germline, CDR1 is LNHDA, CDR2 SQIVND (reference sequence). Specimen: PBMCs, collected after 12 months of ibrutinib treatment. This TCR derives from a human donor with chronic lymphocytic leukemia. The genes are TRBV19 and TRBJ2-1; D is possibly TRBD1 (6 bases). Here the CDR3 DNA reads TGTGCCAGTAGTACCTCCCCGGACAGCTACAATGAGCAGTTCTTC. Translated: CASSTSPDSYNEQFF.